A selection of T cell receptor beta chains follows, all from one sample in a study of blood T cell repertoires in COVID-19. Clones were read by immunoSEQ multiplex PCR, and TCRdb kept only the in-frame ones, dropping some. The sample lists 300,000 to 450,000 clones, roughly four fifths occurring once. Sequenced material: peripheral blood. These receptor sequences come from a human donor with acute or convalescent COVID-19. The donor label of this sample is uncertain. The CDR3 runs from the conserved cysteine through the conserved F or W. The order of the fields is clone size, V gene, CDR3 protein. Clone sizes are given selectively: once, few, many, or a class where the clone is expanded.

- TRBV28 CASSYLSESTDTQYF
medium-sized TRBV6-6 CASSRDNEAFF
many TRBV30 CAWDGTGLPANYGYTF
- TRBV25-1 CASIKVSGRGRTGNTIYF
- TRBV11-2 CASSLVLAMGAFF
- TRBV5-1 CASSTGTTNEKLFF
- TRBV28 CASSFSQGAPEAFF
- TRBV7-2 CASSLSASYGYTF
- TRBV28 CASSLPGTRVSDTEAFF
- TRBV20-1 CSAVRDPEAFF
- TRBV19 CASSPNSIAGVNTGELFF
- TRBV7-2 CASSLVGRELGFF
- TRBV29-1 CSVFLAGGPNEQFF
few TRBV29-1 CSVGGTGGGYGYTF
- TRBV3-1/TRBV3-2 CASSQDGGTLSYNEQFF
- TRBV2 CAIPRTKTGGYTGELFF
- TRBV6-5 CASSPLETGAYEQYF
- TRBV18 CASSPIEGQVAFF
- TRBV12-3/TRBV12-4 CASSLGGGEQFF
- TRBV12-5 CASGPRDEQYF
- TRBV5-1 CASSLAGGRYEQYF
- TRBV12-3/TRBV12-4 CASSSGTRTFF
- TRBV29-1 CSVAWGQGNTIYF
few TRBV2 CASSENLIGGSPLHF
- TRBV5-1 CASRETPGTGNTEAFF
- TRBV4-1 CASSQVYRRGTEAFF
- TRBV7-2 CASSPLPMNTEAFF
- TRBV30 CAWSGGYGYTF
- TRBV21-1 CASSKGGTGVSPLHF
- TRBV5-1 CASRLATTYEQYF
- TRBV3-1/TRBV3-2 CASSHYGRGTSYNEQFF
- TRBV7-2 CASSFRQGSVAGELFF
- TRBV6-1 CASSESAGIGYTF
- TRBV9 CASSVGGGVAAGELFF
- TRBV7-9 CASSLTTASGNTIYF
- TRBV5-4 CASGLGSDNEQFF
- TRBV5-1 CASSSLTGGGETQYF
- TRBV2 CASTGTGEAQPQHF
- TRBV2 CASRLDRGPVGYTF
once TRBV7-6 CASSLAIRGAGELFF